This is a list of T cell receptor beta chains from one sample in a study of blood T cells in healthy people across ages. Via MiXCR, TCRdb re-called the 5' RACE reads, giving one row per CDR3 protein. In the table there are about 830,000 distinct CDR3 sequences, around two thirds of which are singletons. Sequenced material: blood. Receptors were obtained from a man between 25 and 39 years old in good health. Each CDR3 is given with its conserved first and last residue. The D gene is left open where the match is weak. Clone size appears in some rows only: once, few, many, or a class for an expanded clone.

TRBJ1-2 | . | TRBV6-2/TRBV6-3 | TRBD1 | TGTGCCAGCAGTTACGCAGGGGGCAACTATGGCTACACCTTC | CASSYAGGNYGYTF
TRBJ2-1 | few | TRBV5-1 | TRBD2 | TGCGCCAGCAGCTTGGCCCCTAGCGGGGGGACAAGTGAGCAGTTCTTC | CASSLAPSGGTSEQFF
TRBJ2-7 | . | TRBV4-2 | TRBD1 | TGTGCCAGCAGCCAAGATAAAGGGGGCTGGTACGAGCAGTACTTC | CASSQDKGGWYEQYF
TRBJ2-7 | . | TRBV12-2 | . | TGTGCAAGTCGCTTAGCCGCGGGGGGGAGGACCTGCGAGCAGTACTTC | CASRLAAGGRTCEQYF
TRBJ2-1 | . | TRBV4-2 | . | TGTGCCAGCAGCCAAGAGGGCGACTACTACAATGAGCAGTTCTTC | CASSQEGDYYNEQFF
TRBJ2-5 | . | TRBV3-1 | . | TGTGCCAGCAGCCTCACCGCTTTCCCACAGGGTAGAGGGCAAGAGACCCAGTACTTC | CASSLTAFPQGRGQETQYF
TRBJ2-5 | . | TRBV5-1 | TRBD1 | TGCGCCAGCAGCATGCCGGGACAGCGAGAGACCCAGTACTTC | CASSMPGQRETQYF
TRBJ2-5 | . | TRBV3-1 | . | TGTGCCAGCAATTCGAAACAGGGATGGCGAGAGACCCAGTACTTC | CASNSKQGWRETQYF
TRBJ1-1 | . | TRBV6-6 | . | TGTGCCAGCAGTTACGGCGGCAGGCTGATGAACACTGAAGCTTTCTTT | CASSYGGRLMNTEAFF
TRBJ1-2 | . | TRBV3-1 | . | TGTGCCAGCAGCCAACCGTCGAAGACGGGAGGCTACACCTTC | CASSQPSKTGGYTF
TRBJ2-3 | once | TRBV7-2 | . | TGTGCCAGCAGCTTGACGGACTATACGCAGTATTTT | CASSLTDYTQYF
TRBJ2-1 | . | TRBV7-2 | . | TGTGCCAGCAGCACAATGGGGGGCGAAAGTAGTGAGCAGTTCTTC | CASSTMGGESSEQFF
TRBJ1-2 | once | TRBV9 | . | TGTGCCAGCAGCGGTCTTGAGCGCAGGGAGTTTTATGGCTACACCTTC | CASSGLERREFYGYTF
TRBJ1-5 | . | TRBV19 | . | TGTGCCAGCGGACGGTACAATCAGCCCCAGCATTTT | CASGRYNQPQHF
TRBJ2-7 | . | TRBV6-1 | TRBD1 | TGTGCCAGCCCGGACAGGGGGGGAAACTACGAGCAGTACTTC | CASPDRGGNYEQYF
TRBJ2-6 | few | TRBV7-8 | . | TGTGCCAGCAGCCTTACAACCTCTGGGGCCAACGTCCTGACTTTC | CASSLTTSGANVLTF
TRBJ2-7 | . | TRBV28 | TRBD1 | TGTGCCAGCAGTCTATTCGGACAGGGTACCTCCTACGAGCAGTACTTC | CASSLFGQGTSYEQYF
TRBJ1-2 | . | TRBV6-5 | TRBD1 | TGTGCCAGCAGTTACCCGGACAGGGGGCATGAGAGCTACACCTTC | CASSYPDRGHESYTF
TRBJ1-1 | . | TRBV28 | . | TGTGCCAGCAGTTTTAAATTGGGGGACGTACCCCTGGGCACTGAAGCTTTCTTT | CASSFKLGDVPLGTEAFF
TRBJ1-5 | . | TRBV12-3/TRBV12-4 | . | TGTGCCAGCAGCCCTTTCGGGGAAAACGTCCGCAATCAGCCTCAGCATTTT | CASSPFGENVRNQPQHF
TRBJ2-5 | . | TRBV11-2 | . | TGTGCCAGCAGCTTGAGGGCCGGAGGGGGGCACCAAGAGACCCAGTACTTC | CASSLRAGGGHQETQYF
TRBJ2-1 | . | TRBV27 | . | TGTGCCAGCAGTTCCCTCGTAAAGGGTCCCGGGACGAGTTCCGTTGCCTACAATGAGCAGTTCTTC | CASSSLVKGPGTSSVAYNEQFF
TRBJ1-5 | . | TRBV6-4 | TRBD1 | TGTGCCAGCAGTGCCGGGACAGCATATAGCAATCAGCCCCAGCATTTT | CASSAGTAYSNQPQHF
TRBJ2-7 | . | TRBV6-5 | TRBD1 | TGTGCCAGCAGTTACTCCTCGGGACAGGGGGGCTCCTACTACGAGCAGTACTTC | CASSYSSGQGGSYYEQYF
TRBJ2-1 | . | TRBV9 | . | TGTGCCAGCAGCGTAGGGGGTCCCCGGTACAATGAGCAGTTCTTC | CASSVGGPRYNEQFF
TRBJ2-1 | few | TRBV7-6 | TRBD2 | TGTGCCAGCAGCTTAGGGGCTTTGCGGGGGGCCTCCTACAATGAGCAGTTCTTC | CASSLGALRGASYNEQFF
TRBJ1-2 | . | TRBV14 | . | TGTGCCAGCAGCCAAACTCAGTGGACGCCGTCTGGCTACACCTTC | CASSQTQWTPSGYTF
TRBJ1-1 | few | TRBV7-2 | TRBD1 | TGTGCCAGCAGCATCCAAACAGGGGCTGAAGCTTTCTTT | CASSIQTGAEAFF
TRBJ2-6 | . | TRBV5-1 | . | TGCGCCAGCAGAAGCGCCGGCTCTGGGGCCAACGTCCTGACTTTC | CASRSAGSGANVLTF
TRBJ1-6 | . | TRBV7-2 | . | TGTGCCAGCAGCTCAAGCCCCCTGGGGAATTCACCCCTCCACTTT | CASSSSPLGNSPLHF
TRBJ1-1 | . | TRBV12-3/TRBV12-4 | TRBD1 | TGTGCCAGCAGCGGGGGACAGGGAAAAATGAACACTGAAGCTTTCTTT | CASSGGQGKMNTEAFF
TRBJ2-5 | many | TRBV12-3/TRBV12-4 | . | TGCGCCAGCAGTCGGAGCCAAGAGACCCAGTACTTC | CASSRSQETQYF
TRBJ2-7 | . | TRBV6-5 | . | TGTGCCACCCAAGGGGGAAATTACTACGAGCAGTACTTC | CATQGGNYYEQYF
TRBJ2-5 | . | TRBV30 | . | TGTGCCTGGAGTCCCCCTTCAGAGACCCAGTACTTC | CAWSPPSETQYF
TRBJ1-5 | few | TRBV10-3 | . | TGTGCCATCAGTCTGACAGTTAATCAGCCCCAGCATTTT | CAISLTVNQPQHF
TRBJ2-7 | . | TRBV6-1 | TRBD1 | TGTGCCACAAGACAGGGGGTGAGCGACGAGCAGTACTTC | CATRQGVSDEQYF
TRBJ2-1 | . | TRBV9 | TRBD2 | TGTGCCAGCAGCCCCGGGGAGGGATTTGAGCAGTTCTTC | CASSPGEGFEQFF
TRBJ2-4 | . | TRBV6-5 | . | TGTGCCAGCAGTTACTTGGGGGCGCGTGCCAAAAACATTCAGTACTTC | CASSYLGARAKNIQYF
TRBJ2-1 | . | TRBV15 | TRBD1 | TGTGCCACCAGCAGGGTTCTGGGGACAGGGGCTGTGGAGGAGCAGTTCTTC | CATSRVLGTGAVEEQFF
TRBJ2-5 | few | TRBV21-1 | . | TGTGCCGGCCCCAGACAAGAGACCCAGTACTTC | CAGPRQETQYF
TRBJ2-1 | . | TRBV6-2/TRBV6-3 | TRBD2 | TGTGCCAGCAGTTACAAAACCGGGACTAGCGGGACTTTAACACACAATGAGCAGTTCTTC | CASSYKTGTSGTLTHNEQFF